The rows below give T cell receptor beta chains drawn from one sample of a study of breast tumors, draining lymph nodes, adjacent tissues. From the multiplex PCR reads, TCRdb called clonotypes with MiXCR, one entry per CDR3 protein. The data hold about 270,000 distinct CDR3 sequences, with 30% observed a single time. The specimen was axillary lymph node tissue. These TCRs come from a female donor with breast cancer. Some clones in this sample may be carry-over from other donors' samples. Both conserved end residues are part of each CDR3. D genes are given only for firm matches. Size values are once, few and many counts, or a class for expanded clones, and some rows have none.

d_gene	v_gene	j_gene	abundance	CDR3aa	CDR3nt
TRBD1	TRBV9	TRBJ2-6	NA	CASSVVGQGTSGANVLTF	TGTGCCAGCAGCGTAGTGGGACAGGGGACCTCTGGGGCCAACGTCCTGACTTTC
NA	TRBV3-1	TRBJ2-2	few	CASSHGSINTGELFF	TGTGCCAGCAGCCACGGGTCAATAAACACCGGGGAGCTGTTTTTT
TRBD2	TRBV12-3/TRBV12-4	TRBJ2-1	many	CASSRDYINNEQFF	TGTGCCAGCAGTCGGGACTATATCAACAATGAGCAGTTCTTC
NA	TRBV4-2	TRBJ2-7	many	CASSQLSERYEQYF	TGTGCCAGCAGCCAACTCTCAGAACGCTACGAGCAGTACTTC
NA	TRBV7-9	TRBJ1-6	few	CASSPGALRHNSPLHF	TGTGCCAGCAGCCCCGGCGCCTTACGGCATAATTCACCCCTCCACTTT
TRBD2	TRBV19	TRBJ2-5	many	CASSTGLAGSRGQETQYF	TGTGCCAGTAGTACGGGACTAGCGGGATCGAGAGGGCAAGAGACCCAGTACTTC
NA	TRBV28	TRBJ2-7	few	CASSARLGREQYF	TGTGCCAGCAGTGCCCGACTGGGTCGCGAGCAGTACTTC
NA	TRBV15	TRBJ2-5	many	CATSREGGAKETQYF	TGTGCCACCAGCAGAGAGGGGGGCGCTAAAGAGACCCAGTACTTC
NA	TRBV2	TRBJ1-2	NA	CASSEFRGGYTF	TGTGCCAGCAGTGAATTCAGGGGTGGCTACACCTTC
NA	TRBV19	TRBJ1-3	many	CASSLGRVSGNTIYF	TGTGCCAGTAGTCTAGGGCGAGTCTCTGGAAACACCATATATTTT
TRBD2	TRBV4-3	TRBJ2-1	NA	CASSQGLAGVNEQFF	TGCGCCAGCAGCCAAGGCCTAGCGGGAGTCAATGAGCAGTTCTTC
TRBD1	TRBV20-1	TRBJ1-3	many	CSARPGGGNTIYF	TGCAGTGCTAGACCAGGGGGCGGAAACACCATATATTTT
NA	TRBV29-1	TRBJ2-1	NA	CSVTPSYNEQFF	TGCAGCGTAACACCCTCCTACAATGAGCAGTTCTTC
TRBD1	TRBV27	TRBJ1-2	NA	CASSFGTGGLGYTF	TGTGCCAGCAGTTTCGGGACAGGGGGCCTGGGCTACACCTTC
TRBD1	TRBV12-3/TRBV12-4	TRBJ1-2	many	CASSLKDRGNYTF	TGTGCCAGCAGTTTAAAGGACAGGGGAAACTACACCTTC
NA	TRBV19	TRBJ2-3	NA	CAGSIVASTDTQYF	TGTGCCGGTAGTATAGTGGCTAGCACAGATACGCAGTATTTT
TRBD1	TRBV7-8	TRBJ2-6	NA	CASSPTGTGTSGAHVLTF	TGTGCCAGCTCACCTACCGGGACAGGTACTTCTGGGGCCCACGTCCTGACTTTC
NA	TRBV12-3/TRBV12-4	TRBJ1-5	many	CASRAGLGQPQHF	TGTGCCAGCAGGGCGGGTTTAGGACAGCCCCAGCATTTT
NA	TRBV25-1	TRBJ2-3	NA	CASSPRGASGTDTQYF	TGTGCCAGCTCACCAAGGGGGGCCTCCGGCACAGATACGCAGTATTTT
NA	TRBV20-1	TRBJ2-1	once	CSASGSFNEQFF	TGCAGTGCTAGCGGGAGCTTTAATGAGCAGTTCTTC
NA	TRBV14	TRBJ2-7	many	CASSQKRAYEQYF	TGTGCCAGCAGCCAAAAGCGGGCCTACGAGCAGTACTTC
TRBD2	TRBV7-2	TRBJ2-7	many	CASSLGGTSPTKYF	TGTGCCAGCAGCTTGGGGGGGACTAGCCCAACAAAGTACTTC
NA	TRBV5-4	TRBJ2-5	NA	CASSLSPATQETQYF	TGTGCCAGCAGCTTATCCCCAGCGACGCAAGAGACCCAGTACTTC
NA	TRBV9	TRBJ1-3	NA	CASSRDGSPGNTIYF	TGTGCCAGCAGTCGGGACGGAAGCCCTGGAAACACCATATATTTT
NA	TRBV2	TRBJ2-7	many	CASRAETAEYF	TGTGCCAGCAGGGCCGAGACCGCGGAGTACTTC
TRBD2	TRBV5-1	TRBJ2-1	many	CASSGTSGRATNEQFF	TGCGCCAGCAGCGGGACGAGCGGGAGGGCCACCAATGAGCAGTTCTTC
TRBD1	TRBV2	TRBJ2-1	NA	CASFDRVTEQFF	TGTGCCAGCTTCGACAGGGTGACTGAGCAGTTCTTC
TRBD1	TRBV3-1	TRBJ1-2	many	CAIRGVYGYTF	TGTGCCATCAGGGGGGTCTATGGCTACACCTTC
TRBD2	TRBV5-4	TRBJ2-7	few	CASSPPRPGGEQYF	TGTGCCAGCAGCCCCCCGAGGCCGGGGGGAGAGCAGTACTTC
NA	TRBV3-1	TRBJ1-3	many	CASSQVSGNTIYF	TGTGCCAGCAGCCAAGTATCTGGAAACACCATATATTTT
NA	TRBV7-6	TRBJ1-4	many	CASSSTPTNEKLFF	TGTGCCAGCAGCTCCACTCCAACTAATGAAAAACTGTTTTTT
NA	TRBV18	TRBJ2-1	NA	CASSSRSSYNEQFF	TGTGCCAGCTCATCCCGAAGTTCCTACAATGAGCAGTTCTTC
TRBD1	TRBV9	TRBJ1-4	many	CASSVGHRGTSEKLFF	TGTGCCAGCAGCGTAGGGCACAGGGGAACAAGTGAAAAACTGTTTTTT
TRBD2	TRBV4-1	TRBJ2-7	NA	CASSQGRLAGVFEQYF	TGCGCCAGCAGCCAAGGGAGACTAGCGGGAGTCTTCGAGCAGTACTTC
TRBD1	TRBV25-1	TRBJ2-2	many	CASSDRDREAGELFF	TGTGCCAGCAGTGACCGGGACAGGGAAGCCGGGGAGCTGTTTTTT
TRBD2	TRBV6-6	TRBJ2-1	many	CASSYLGTSRRNEQFF	TGTGCCAGCAGTTACTTAGGGACTAGCCGGAGGAATGAGCAGTTCTTC
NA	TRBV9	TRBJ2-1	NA	CAGSTYRVLGVNGQFF	TGTGCCGGCAGCACCTACAGGGTGTTGGGTGTAAATGGGCAGTTCTTC
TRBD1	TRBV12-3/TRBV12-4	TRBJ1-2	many	CASSLLQGIYGYTF	TGTGCCAGCAGTCTCCTACAGGGGATCTATGGCTACACCTTC
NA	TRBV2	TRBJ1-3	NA	CASEPPFSGNTIYF	TGTGCCAGCGAACCTCCCTTCTCTGGAAACACCATATATTTT
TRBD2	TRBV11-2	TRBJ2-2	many	CASSLVSGRHGELFF	TGTGCCAGCAGCTTAGTTAGCGGGAGACACGGGGAGCTGTTTTTT
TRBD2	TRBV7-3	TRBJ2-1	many	CASSLGGRAMGNEQFF	TGTGCCAGCAGCTTGGGCGGGAGGGCAATGGGGAATGAGCAGTTCTTC
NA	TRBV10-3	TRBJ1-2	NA	CAISYSGSGYTF	TGTGCCATCAGTTACTCGGGAAGTGGCTACACCTTC
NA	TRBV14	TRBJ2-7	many	CASSQGLGAREQYF	TGTGCCAGCAGCCAAGGGCTTGGAGCTAGGGAGCAGTACTTC
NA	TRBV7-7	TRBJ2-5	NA	CARDLAGMQTQYF	TGTGCTAGAGATCTCGCGGGAATGCAGACCCAGTACTTC
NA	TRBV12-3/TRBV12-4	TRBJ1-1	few	CASSLALVYTEAFF	TGTGCCAGCAGTTTAGCGCTGGTCTACACTGAAGCTTTCTTT
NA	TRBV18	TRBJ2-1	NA	CASPRLDSYNEQFF	TGTGCCAGCCCACGGTTGGACAGCTACAATGAGCAGTTCTTC
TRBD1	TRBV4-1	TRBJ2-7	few	CASSHGTGGSYEQYF	TGCGCCAGCAGCCACGGGACAGGGGGTTCCTACGAGCAGTACTTC
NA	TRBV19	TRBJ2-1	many	CASSTRDNEQFF	TGTGCCAGTAGTACGAGGGACAATGAGCAGTTCTTC
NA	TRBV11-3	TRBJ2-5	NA	CASSLDPRSGGETQYF	TGTGCCAGCAGCTTAGATCCTAGATCAGGCGGGGAGACCCAGTACTTC
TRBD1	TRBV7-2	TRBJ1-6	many	CASSPWWTGDNSPLHF	TGTGCCAGCAGCCCGTGGTGGACAGGGGATAATTCACCCCTCCACTTT
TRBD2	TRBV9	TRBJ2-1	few	CASSVGVAGGYSAQFF	TGTGCCAGCAGCGTAGGGGTAGCGGGAGGGTACAGTGCGCAGTTCTTC
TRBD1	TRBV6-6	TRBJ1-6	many	CASSLEGAGSPLHF	TGTGCCAGCAGTCTCGAGGGGGCAGGTTCACCCCTCCACTTT
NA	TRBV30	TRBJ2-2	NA	CAWSVSLGAGELFF	TGTGCCTGGAGTGTCAGCCTCGGCGCCGGGGAGCTGTTTTTT
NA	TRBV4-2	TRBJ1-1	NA	CASSQFVGDTEAFF	TGTGCCAGCAGCCAATTTGTGGGGGACACTGAAGCTTTCTTT
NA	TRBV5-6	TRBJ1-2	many	CASSLNGRNYGYTF	TGTGCCAGCAGCTTGAACGGACGGAACTATGGCTACACCTTC
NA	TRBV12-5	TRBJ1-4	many	CASVGTEKLFF	TGTGCTAGTGTGGGGACTGAAAAACTGTTTTTT
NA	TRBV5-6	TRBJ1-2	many	CASSLRSGSYYGYTF	TGTGCCAGCAGCCTTCGTTCGGGGTCGTACTATGGCTACACCTTC